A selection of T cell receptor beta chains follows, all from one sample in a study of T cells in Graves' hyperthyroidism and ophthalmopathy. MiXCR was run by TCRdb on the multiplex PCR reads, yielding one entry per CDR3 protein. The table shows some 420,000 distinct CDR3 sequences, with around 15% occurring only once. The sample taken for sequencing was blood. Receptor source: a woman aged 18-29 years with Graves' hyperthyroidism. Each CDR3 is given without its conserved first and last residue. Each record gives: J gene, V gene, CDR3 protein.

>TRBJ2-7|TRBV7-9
ASSFSEGGHEQY
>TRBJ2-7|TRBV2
ASSDPTGVVHEQY
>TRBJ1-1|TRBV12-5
ASGVTESGGSLNTEAF
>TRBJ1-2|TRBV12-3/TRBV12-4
ASGLLLGYGYT
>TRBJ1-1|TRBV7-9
ASSLHRDRGNEAF
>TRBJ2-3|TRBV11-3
ASSHIPGTSGLTDTQY
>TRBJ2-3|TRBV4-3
ASSQDGRGPPSQY
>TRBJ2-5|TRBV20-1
SARLAGQETQY
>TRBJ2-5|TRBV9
ASSDKGQGYQETQY
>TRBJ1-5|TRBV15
ATSAGVSGQPQH
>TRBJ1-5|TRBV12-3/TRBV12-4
ASSLLLRQGDQPQH
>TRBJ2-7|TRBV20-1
SARGLFGEQY
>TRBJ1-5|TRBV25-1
ASSDGWGNQPQH
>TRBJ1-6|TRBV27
AAGGSSYNSPLH
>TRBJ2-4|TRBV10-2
ASSEGSTIQY
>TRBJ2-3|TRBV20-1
SARISTDTQY
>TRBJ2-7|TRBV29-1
SVEKGLAGGYEQY
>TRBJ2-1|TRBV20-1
SAQVPLGRMGNEQF
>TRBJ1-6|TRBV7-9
ASSLEAVSPLH
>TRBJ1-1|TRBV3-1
ASSPTVNTEAF
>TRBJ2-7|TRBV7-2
ASSHGQFYEQY
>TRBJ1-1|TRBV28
ASSYIDRNTEAF
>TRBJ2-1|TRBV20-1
SARNFGGYNEQF
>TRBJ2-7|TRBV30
AWSGTSARVYEQY
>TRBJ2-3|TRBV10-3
AINSGLAGDTQY
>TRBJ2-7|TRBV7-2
ASSARAGDEQY
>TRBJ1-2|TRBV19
ASRNGQSNYGYT
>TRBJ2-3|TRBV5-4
ASSIDRGADTQY
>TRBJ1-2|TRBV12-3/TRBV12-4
ASSLTAFPGNGYT
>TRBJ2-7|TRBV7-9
ASSQTVAATLSYEQY
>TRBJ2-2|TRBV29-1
SARKRTPTGELF
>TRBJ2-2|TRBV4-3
ASSQLSQTSGPIGELF
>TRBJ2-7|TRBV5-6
ASFGGYEQY
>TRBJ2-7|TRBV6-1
ASSESFAYEQY
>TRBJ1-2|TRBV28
ASSLVGRSNYGYT
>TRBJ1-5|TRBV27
ASSLGAGVNQPQH
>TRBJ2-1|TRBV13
ASTSSLSSYNEQF
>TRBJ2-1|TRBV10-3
ASNPGRGSYNEQF
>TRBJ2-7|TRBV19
ASGQGAQEQY
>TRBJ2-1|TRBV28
ASSYPLGQF
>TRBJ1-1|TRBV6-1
ASSERGGQTGTEAF
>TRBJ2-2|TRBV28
ASVGTGVAGELF